Given below is one T cell receptor (beta chain) in context. Many counts were recorded for this clonotype. Its antigen has not been determined. No base quality values were provided; no much bigger clone lies one nucleotide off. Libraries were prepared through RACE. This sample was sequenced with a NextSeq 500. During library preparation, unique molecular identifiers were attached to individual cDNA molecules so that TCRs could be counted quantitatively and reproducibly. From each blood RNA sample, both TCR alpha and TCR beta chains were sequenced. The source study handled its data this way. The median number of TCRs per sample was 95,638, ranging from 23,224 to 690,600. V, J and CDR3 annotation of the TCR reads was carried out using the Decombinator software suite. To make PS versus PT1 abundance plots, every sample was subsampled to the same number of TCRs (28,000). TCRs were defined as expanded if absent before sensitization and observed at least eight times at the 2-week time point. The public reads were reprocessed in TCRdb via fastp at Q25 and MiXCR, keeping in-frame beta chains. Duplicate CDR3 protein sequences are folded into a single record with the most common DNA and genes. The V and J calls were not made by the authors but by TCRdb's processing. The table for this sample lists 50,000 to 70,000 distinct CDR3 sequences; under 15% of them were counted only once. The top ten clonotypes cover around 2.4% of the sample.

The CDR3 has 14 amino acids, counting the end cysteine and phenylalanine. This entry keeps only the CDR3 DNA: 42 bases, framed from base 1. Deletion took 0 bases off V and 4 bases off J, with a span of 7 bases between the germline ends. Sequences MNHEY (CDR1) and SVGEGT (CDR2) are obtained from the germline V gene. The record originates from a study of human T cells and chemical hapten exposure (dated by TCRdb to 2020 to 2023). Background on the whole study: For sensitization, 2% DPC in acetone was applied to an approximately 2 cm by approximately 2 cm area of upper inner arm skin. Throughout the approximately 25-week study period, patients were also given weekly therapeutic DPC doses on the scalp. Patch tests used Finn chambers with 0.01% DPC on the upper back, scored after 6 days by International Contact Dermatitis Research Group standards. The mostly female patient cohort included alopecia areata with under or over 50% scalp involvement, alopecia totalis and alopecia universalis. The libraries were sequenced as a pool, and the TCR yield per sample differed mostly because of small variations in library volumes within the pool. The study tracked peripheral blood TCR repertoire changes in vivo during primary and secondary sensitization to the hapten diphenylcyclopropenone (DPC) in alopecia patients. Blood samples were taken from patients before sensitization (week 0) and then at 2, 6 and about 24 weeks after DPC sensitization. Around 30 alopecia patients provided blood for TCR sequencing at one to four time points (pre-sensitization, 2, 6 and 24 weeks). The paper as a whole reports these results and caveats: Repeated subsampling changed both the strength of the expansion versus patch-test correlation and the threshold at which that correlation became significant. Because every patient had alopecia, a presumed autoimmune disease, the patients' immune response might differ from that of healthy individuals. Patch test score correlated positively with the number of PT1 expanded TCRs, reaching significance at thresholds 8, 16 and 32 but not at 4. Expanded TCRs formed significantly more large CDR3 similarity clusters than pre-sensitization or healthy control sets, consistent with antigen-driven responses. DPC sensitization did not change how many TCRs were above 1 in 1000 frequency, and no evidence was found of alterations in global repertoire structure.

Explained via the paper, the time point label denotes: patch test 3, about 24 weeks after DPC sensitization. Per the publication, the treatment or condition label means: therapeutic diphenylcyclopropenone sensitization with weekly scalp DPC. At each patch-test visit, blood was drawn before the patch test was applied. Patients were eligible if aged 18 to 70, diagnosed with alopecia and judged suitable for DPC therapy, and pregnant patients were excluded. Unfractionated whole blood was collected in Tempus Blood RNA tubes, and total RNA was extracted from that blood. The sequence links TRBV6-2 or TRBV6-3 to TRBJ2-1; the D gene is not confidently resolved. The sequence derives from a man aged 25 to 40 with alopecia areata. Some clones in this sample may be carry-over from other donors' samples. The input for sequencing was whole blood, taken in connection with sensitization to the hapten diphenylcyclopropenone (DPC). The CDR3 loop reads CASSYSLIYNEQFF. DNA sequence: TGTGCCAGCAGTTACTCGCTCATTTACAATGAGCAGTTCTTC.